The next 17 T cell receptor beta chains were all read from a single sample in a study of regulatory T cells in long-lasting Graves disease. According to the study, TCR beta libraries were built with iRepertoire HTBI primers and CDR3-region Arm-PCR. MiXCR, applied by TCRdb to the multiplex PCR reads, yields one record per CDR3 protein. The table lists 300,000 to 350,000 distinct CDR3 sequences, roughly a fifth of them singletons, with less than 30% in the top ten. As for time point: persistent/refractory GD, antithyroid drugs over 5 years with positive TRAb. PBMCs were the source of the RNA used for TCR sequencing. The material sequenced was peripheral blood mononuclear cells (PBMCs), taken when the disease was refractory, from a patient treated with antithyroid drugs. The receptor set was obtained from a female donor with Graves disease.

In its sample, this clonotype was seen many times. V is TRBV9 and J is TRBJ1-4; no reliable D call. The germline gives CDR1 SGDLS, CDR2 YYNGEE. Between the trimmed V and J ends, which lost 4 bases and 4 bases, there was a span of 14 bases. The CDR3 is 15 residues long. The CDR3 protein is CASSPLPGRNEKLFF. The CDR3 nucleotides read TGTGCCAGCAGCCCGCTCCCGGGTCGTAATGAAAAACTGTTTTTT. The variable domain in full, completed from reference TRBV9 and TRBJ1-4, reads DSGVTQTPKHLITATGQRVTLRCSPRSGDLSVYWYQQSLDQGLQFLIQYYNGEERAKGNILERFSAQQFPDLHSELNLSSLELGDSALYFCASSPLPGRNEKLFFGSGTQLSVL.

This clonotype was recorded many times. The chain has TRBV7-9 and TRBJ1-2; D gene unclear. Per germline, CDR1 SEHNR and CDR2 FQNEAQ (reference sequence). The CDR3 sequence is 15 residues long. V was shortened by 1 base and J by 5 bases, with 14 bases between the two germline ends. CDR3 amino acids: CASSLGAENPYGYTF. The CDR3 nucleotides are TGTGCCAGCAGCTTAGGGGCGGAAAACCCTTATGGCTACACCTTC.

The chain couples TRBV6-2 or TRBV6-3 to TRBJ2-3, with D possibly TRBD2 on 6 matching bases. CDR3 length: 14 residues. The V end was cut by 6 bases, the J end by 6 bases, with 16 bases between. Germline CDR1 MNHEY, CDR2 SVGEGT. Here the CDR3 reads CASREVYRGDTQYF. Here the CDR3 DNA reads TGTGCCAGCAGGGAAGTCTACCGGGGGGATACGCAGTATTTT.

This clonotype was recorded many times. Here the CDR3 DNA reads TGTGCCAGCAGTAGAACAGGGATTTATGGCTACACCTTC. This sequence encodes CASSRTGIYGYTF. The chain couples TRBV27 to TRBJ1-2; maybe TRBD1 (6 bases). V shed 5 bases and J shed 5 bases, with 12 bases lying between them. The V gene's germline CDR1 is MNHEY and CDR2 SMNVEV (reference sequence). This CDR3 is 13 amino acids long.

The chain uses TRBV4-1 and TRBJ2-7; D not certain. Germline CDR1 reads MGHRA; CDR2 reads YSYEKL. The CDR3 covers 14 residues. V dropped 1 base and J dropped 4 bases, with 11 bases sitting between them. CDR3 residues: CASSQAVGLYEQYF. The CDR3 DNA reads as TGCGCCAGCAGCCAAGCGGTCGGGTTGTACGAGCAGTACTTC.

This chain connects TRBV20-1 to TRBJ2-3; D remains ambiguous. This CDR3 contains 13 residues. In germline, CDR1 is DFQATT, CDR2 SNEGSKA (reference sequence). Deletions cut 5 bases from V and 0 bases from J, with 9 bases between. The CDR3 is CSAPEYSTDTQYF. The CDR3 DNA reads TGCAGTGCTCCCGAGTATAGCACAGATACGCAGTATTTT.

This clonotype was found many times. CDR3: CASSSGTGGVYGYTF. In DNA, the CDR3 is TGTGCCAGCAGCTCAGGGACAGGAGGGGTCTATGGCTACACCTTC. The chain joins TRBV7-9 to TRBJ1-2; TRBD1 matches 8 bases. The length of the CDR3 is 15 residues. V lost 4 bases, J lost 4 bases, and 8 bases stayed unmatched. The germline V gene has CDR1 SEHNR and CDR2 FQNEAQ (reference sequence).

CDR3 in amino acids: CAWSPGGGGYTF. The CDR3 DNA reads TGTGCCTGGTCACCCGGGGGAGGTGGCTACACCTTC. The chain links TRBV30 to TRBJ1-2, with TRBD1 as a possible D gene (5 bases). The CDR3 totals 12 residues. V lost 5 bases to trimming and J lost 7 bases, with 14 bases between them. CDR1 and CDR2 from the germline V gene are GTSNPN and SVGIG (reference sequence).

CDR3: CASSLMGSAFF. The CDR3 DNA reads TGTGCCAGCAGTTTAATGGGGTCTGCTTTCTTT. The chain carries TRBV28 and TRBJ1-1; D uncertain. This CDR3 has 11 amino acids. Trimming left V 2 bases short and J 11 bases short, with 9 bases between. CDR1 and CDR2 from the germline V gene are MDHEN and SYDVKM.

This clonotype was recorded a few times. The V gene is TRBV15, the J gene TRBJ1-1; possibly TRBD1 for D (6 bases). Per germline, CDR1 LNHNV and CDR2 YYDKDF (reference sequence). Trimming shortened V by 6 bases and J by 0 bases, and 14 bases separated the two germline ends. The CDR3 is made up of 15 amino acids. The CDR3 sequence is CATSIRGRLNTEAFF. For the CDR3, the DNA is TGTGCCACCAGTATACGGGGGCGATTGAACACTGAAGCTTTCTTT.

V usage is TRBV12-3 or TRBV12-4 and J usage is TRBJ2-6; D ambiguous. The CDR3 extends over 14 amino acids. The V end lost 1 base, the J end lost 5 bases, and 6 bases lay between the germline ends. The CDR3 loop reads CASSLEDRANVLTF. The CDR3 DNA reads as TGTGCCAGCAGTTTAGAAGACAGGGCCAACGTCCTGACTTTC.

The chain uses TRBV24-1 and TRBJ2-1, with D possibly TRBD1 on 7 matching bases. The CDR3 consists of 14 residues. Trimming left V 4 bases short and J 9 bases short, with 15 bases between. Per germline, CDR1 KGHDR and CDR2 SFDVKD. CDR3 in amino acids: CATSDYRGLGEQFF. The DNA of the CDR3 is TGTGCCACCAGTGACTACAGGGGACTTGGTGAGCAGTTCTTC.

The chain has TRBV5-6 and TRBJ1-5; TRBD1 matches 9 bases. The ends lost 4 bases at V and 5 bases at J; junction bases unmatched: 7. CDR1 SGHDT and CDR2 YYEEEE come from the germline V gene. This CDR3 comprises 15 residues. The CDR3 here is CASSMGGDRDQPQHF. The CDR3 DNA sequence: TGTGCCAGCAGCATGGGGGGGGACAGGGATCAGCCCCAGCATTTT.

The chain carries TRBV5-6 and TRBJ2-5; 10 bases line up with TRBD1. Germline values: CDR1 SGHDT, CDR2 YYEEEE. The trim removed 5 bases at V and 5 bases at J, leaving 6 bases unmatched. The CDR3 has 14 residues. Here the CDR3 reads CASRGGTGAETQYF. The CDR3 bases are TGTGCCAGCAGGGGAGGGACAGGGGCGGAGACCCAGTACTTC. The entire variable domain, with the rest obtained from reference TRBV5-6 and TRBJ2-5, is as follows: DAGVTQSPTHLIKTRGQQVTLRCSPKSGHDTVSWYQQALGQGPQFIFQYYEEEERQRGNFPDRFSGHQFPNYSSELNVNALLLGDSALYLCASRGGTGAETQYFGPGTRLLVL.

The table lists this clonotype with a few counts. The genes are TRBV3-1 and TRBJ1-4; TRBD1 matches 9 bases. Losses at the gene ends were 2 bases for V and 6 bases for J; bases not matched to a gene: 10. Germline CDR1 reads LGHDT; CDR2 reads YNNKEL (reference sequence). There are 17 residues in the CDR3. The DNA for the CDR3 is TGTGCCAGCAGCCAATACAGGGGGCAGGGTCGCGATGAAAAACTGTTTTTT. Protein product: CASSQYRGQGRDEKLFF.

A few counts support this clonotype. V gene TRBV27 combines with J gene TRBJ1-2; D is possibly TRBD1 (5 bases). The V gene's germline CDR1 is MNHEY and CDR2 SMNVEV (reference sequence). Between the trimmed V and J ends, which lost 0 bases and 4 bases, there was a span of 9 bases. The CDR3 runs 14 residues. The CDR3 reads CASSLSAGSYGYTF. As DNA, the CDR3 is TGTGCCAGCAGTTTATCGGCAGGGAGCTATGGCTACACCTTC.

The V call is TRBV5-1, the J call TRBJ2-3, with D possibly being TRBD1 or TRBD2 (5 bases each). Looked up from germline, CDR1 is SGHRS and CDR2 is YFSETQ. Trimming stripped 2 bases from V and 4 bases from J, with 17 bases between. This CDR3 contains 16 residues. This CDR3 reads CASSFVQGAGADTQYF. The DNA of the CDR3 is TGCGCCAGCAGCTTTGTTCAGGGCGCGGGTGCAGATACGCAGTATTTT.